This T cell receptor beta chain was recorded in a study of cytomegalovirus exposure and HLA in healthy donors. This clone was observed a single time. Both 60 Vbeta primers and 13 Jbeta primers went into the PCR. Libraries were prepared by immunoSEQ multiplex PCR; TCRdb keeps only in-frame clonotypes and omits some of them. The sample records about 150,000 clones, around 75% being singletons. CDR1 is MDHEN, CDR2 SYDVKM, per germline. The CDR3 length is 12 residues. Trimming left V 3 bases short and J 6 bases short, with 6 bases between. The specimen sequenced was PBMCs. This clonotype originated in a woman in her thirties or forties in good health and CMV-seronegative. The rearrangement links TRBV28 to TRBJ2-1; tentatively, D is TRBD2 (5 bases). CDR3 nucleotides: TGTGCCAGCAGTTTCGGGGTCAATGAGCAGTTCTTC. Amino acid sequence: CASSFGVNEQFF.